These 26 T cell receptor beta chains originate from one sample sequenced in a study of PD-1 and CTLA-4 blockade in melanoma. Measured with immunoSEQ multiplex PCR; TCRdb has only the in-frame clones, and not every one. Of under 13,000 clones in the sample, around four fifths were seen once. The specimen comprised CD8+ T cells from peripheral blood, sampled from a patient given anti-PD-1 treatment. Receptors originate from a human donor with melanoma.

The chain carries TRBV6-6 and TRBJ1-1; D is perhaps TRBD1 (5 bases). The CDR3 has 14 amino acids. CDR1 is MNHNY, CDR2 SVGAGI, per germline (reference sequence). V was clipped by 4 bases and J by 3 bases, with 12 bases between them. CDR3 DNA: TGTGCCAGCAGTTCGCAGGGAGAGTACACTGAAGCTTTCTTT. Encoded protein: CASSSQGEYTEAFF.

V gene TRBV13 combines with J gene TRBJ2-7; possibly TRBD2 for D (5 bases). Deletions cut 1 base from V and 0 bases from J, with 13 bases between. CDR1 and CDR2 (germline): PRHDT, FYEKMQ (reference sequence). The CDR3 runs to 16 residues. The CDR3 DNA follows: TGTGCCAGCAGCTTAGAGGCAGCGGATAACTCCTACGAGCAGTACTTC. This sequence encodes CASSLEAADNSYEQYF.

The DNA of the CDR3 is TGTGCCAGCGGGGTTAGCTCCTACAATGAGCAGTTCTTC. This encodes CASGVSSYNEQFF. The gene calls are TRBV7-2 and TRBJ2-1; D gene ambiguous. The ends were cut back, 8 bases at V and 0 bases at J, with 8 bases in the middle. The V gene's germline CDR1 is SGHTA and CDR2 FQGNSA. The length of the CDR3 is 13 residues.

The sample holds one count of this clone. CDR3 coding DNA: TGTGCCAGCAGTGGTCCGATGGGGCAGTACGTAGCAGATACGCAGTATTTT. This sequence encodes CASSGPMGQYVADTQYF. The genes are TRBV6-1 and TRBJ2-3; D is possibly TRBD1 (5 bases). Per the germline V gene, CDR1 is MNHNS and CDR2 is SASEGT. Trimming stripped 4 bases from V and 4 bases from J, with 21 bases between. The CDR3 contains 17 residues.

This clone was found once. This CDR3 reads CASSETGTSYEQYF. The CDR3 bases are TGTGCCAGCAGTGAAACAGGGACTTCCTACGAGCAGTACTTC. The chain carries TRBV25-1 and TRBJ2-7; possibly TRBD1 or TRBD2 for D (6 bases each). V lost 2 bases and J lost 1, with 9 bases in between. Per the germline V gene, CDR1 is MGHDK and CDR2 is SYGVNS. The CDR3 contains 14 residues.

The chain has TRBV29-1 and TRBJ1-2; D unclear. There are 12 residues in the CDR3. In germline, CDR1 is SQVTM, CDR2 ANQGSEA. Between the trimmed V and J ends, which lost 5 bases and 4 bases, there was a span of 11 bases. CDR3 loop: CSVLSDFYGYTF. As DNA, the CDR3 is TGCAGCGTTCTGTCTGACTTCTATGGCTACACCTTC.

This clone appeared a single time. The chain is built from TRBV9 and TRBJ2-5, with D perhaps being TRBD1 or TRBD2 (5 bases each). The V gene's germline CDR1 is SGDLS and CDR2 YYNGEE. The CDR3 extends over 12 amino acids. Trimming removed 0 bases from V and 5 bases from J, with 5 bases in between. DNA for the CDR3: TGTGCCAGCAGCGTAGGGGGGGAGACCCAGTACTTC. Encoded protein: CASSVGGETQYF.

J is TRBJ1-1 and V is TRBV13, with D possibly matching TRBD1 (6 bases). The CDR3 length is 13 residues. Germline assignment: CDR1 PRHDT and CDR2 FYEKMQ (reference sequence). The V end lost 5 bases, the J end lost 4 bases, and 11 bases lay between the germline ends. The CDR3 DNA sequence: TGTGCCAGCAGCGCTACAGGGCGCACTGAAGCTTTCTTT. This sequence encodes CASSATGRTEAFF.

The chain links TRBV11-3 to TRBJ2-7; D is unresolved. This CDR3 region has 15 residues. V dropped 1 base and J dropped 0 bases, with 10 bases sitting between them. Per the germline V gene, CDR1 is SGHNT and CDR2 is YENEEA. CDR3 nucleotides: TGTGCCAGCAGCTTAGGATTTGGGGACTCCTACGAGCAGTACTTC. This sequence encodes CASSLGFGDSYEQYF.

The chain recombines TRBV20-1 with TRBJ2-3; D gene ambiguous. The CDR3 length is 16 residues. Deletions cut 3 bases from V and 0 bases from J, with 16 bases between. CDR1 is DFQATT, CDR2 SNEGSKA, per germline (reference sequence). CDR3 bases: TGCAGTGCTAGTAATTCTTTCACCCTTAGCACAGATACGCAGTATTTT. Its translation: CSASNSFTLSTDTQYF.

This clone was recorded a few times. The V and J genes are TRBV12-3 or TRBV12-4 and TRBJ1-1; D not resolved. The CDR3 length is 12 residues. Trimming took off 6 bases at V and 1 base at J, with 6 bases between the two ends. The CDR3 nucleotides are TGTGCCAGCAGGGTGGCGAACACTGAAGCTTTCTTT. Amino acid sequence: CASRVANTEAFF.

The chain links TRBV4-3 to TRBJ1-2, with 8 nucleotides matching TRBD1. Germline CDR1 LGHNA, CDR2 YSLEER. CDR3 length: 17 residues. The V segment lost 1 base and the J segment 10 bases; nucleotides outside the gene matches: 17. The CDR3 sequence: CASSQGDRFPGLPDYTF. CDR3 in DNA: TGCGCCAGCAGCCAAGGGGACAGGTTCCCCGGCCTTCCCGACTACACCTTC.

The V call is TRBV15, the J call TRBJ2-3, with TRBD2 identical over 15 bases. The V and J ends lost 1 base and 4 bases, in that order; junction bases with no gene match: 0. Germline lookup yields CDR1 LNHNV and CDR2 YYDKDF (reference sequence). The CDR3 is made up of 16 amino acids. The CDR3 region is CATSRGTSGGADTQYF. The CDR3 DNA sequence: TGTGCCACCAGCAGAGGGACTAGCGGGGGGGCAGATACGCAGTATTTT.

This clone showed up just a few times. The same CDR3 can be traced to other DNA sequences in this sample. The CDR3 region has the DNA TGTGCCAGCAGTCCTGGACAGCGCGGCTACACCTTC. It encodes CASSPGQRGYTF. The rearrangement uses TRBV12-3 or TRBV12-4 and TRBJ1-2; tentatively, D is TRBD1 (6 bases). CDR3 length: 12 amino acids. Trimming shortened V by 5 bases and J by 8 bases, and 12 bases separated the two germline ends.

V and J are TRBV7-9 and TRBJ2-7, with 10 bases aligning to TRBD2. CDR3 length equals 14 residues. With V trimmed by 3 bases and J by 6 bases, 5 bases remained unmatched. In germline, CDR1 is SEHNR, CDR2 FQNEAQ (reference sequence). The CDR3: CASSFSGRPLEQYF. DNA of the CDR3: TGTGCCAGCAGCTTTAGCGGGAGGCCCCTCGAGCAGTACTTC.

This clone qualifies as medium-sized (0.01 to 0.1%). The CDR3 DNA follows: TGCGCCAGCAGCCAGTTAAACACCGGGGAGCTGTTTTTT. Translating gives CASSQLNTGELFF. The chain links TRBV10-1 to TRBJ2-2; D uncertain. V dropped 6 bases and J dropped 2 bases, with 7 bases sitting between them. The CDR3 extends over 13 amino acids. Germline-derived CDR1 and CDR2 are WNHNN and SYGVQD (reference sequence).

The chain combines TRBV7-9 with TRBJ1-1; 7 nucleotides align to TRBD1. The CDR3 sequence is 12 residues long. The germline gives CDR1 SEHNR, CDR2 FQNEAQ (reference sequence). Trimming cost V 2 bases and J 8 bases; bases outside gene matches: 2. This CDR3 is CASSLPGQEAFF. The CDR3, as DNA: TGTGCCAGCAGCTTACCGGGACAGGAAGCTTTCTTT.

V usage is TRBV12-5 and J usage is TRBJ2-7; possibly TRBD1 for D (6 bases). This CDR3 spans 15 amino acids. The germline CDR1 and CDR2 sequences are LGHNT and FRNRAP. V lost 1 base and J lost 2, with 12 bases in between. The CDR3 here is CASGLEKDRPYEQYF. In DNA form, the CDR3 reads TGTGCTAGTGGTTTGGAGAAGGACAGACCCTACGAGCAGTACTTC.

V usage is TRBV7-9 and J usage is TRBJ1-5; D unresolved. CDR3 length equals 14 residues. V dropped 5 bases and J dropped 4 bases, with 12 bases sitting between them. Looked up from germline, CDR1 is SEHNR and CDR2 is FQNEAQ (reference sequence). The CDR3 sequence is CASSPGFSNQPQHF. The CDR3 nucleotides read TGTGCCAGCAGCCCCGGGTTCTCTAATCAGCCCCAGCATTTT.

CDR3 region: CASSPLHNGAFF. The CDR3 DNA follows: TGTGCCAGCAGTCCCCTTCACAACGGAGCTTTCTTT. The chain joins TRBV12-3 or TRBV12-4 to TRBJ1-1; D not resolved. Trimming took 5 bases from V and 10 from J, leaving 14 bases between them. The CDR3 runs 12 residues.

The V gene is TRBV19, the J gene TRBJ1-5; D remains unclear. Germline-derived CDR1 and CDR2 are LNHDA and SQIVND (reference sequence). Trimming cost V 3 bases and J 5 bases, with 14 bases left between them. The CDR3 is 15 amino acids. This CDR3 reads CASSMFTLGDQPQHF. CDR3 DNA: TGTGCCAGTAGTATGTTCACCTTAGGAGATCAGCCCCAGCATTTT.

The chain recombines TRBV19 with TRBJ1-4; 12 positions match TRBD1. From germline, CDR1 is LNHDA and CDR2 SQIVND (reference sequence). After removal of 3 bases from V and 8 bases from J, the junction contained 4 bases not matched to a gene. The CDR3 sequence is 15 residues long. The CDR3 is CASSIGTGGGEKLFF. The CDR3 DNA is TGTGCCAGTAGTATCGGGACAGGGGGCGGGGAAAAACTGTTTTTT.

J is TRBJ2-3 and V is TRBV7-9; 8 bases line up with TRBD1. CDR1 SEHNR and CDR2 FQNEAQ come from the germline V gene (reference sequence). The CDR3 contains 16 residues. The V gene end was trimmed by 10 bases and the J gene end by 2 bases; junction bases not matched to a gene: 14. The CDR3 nucleotides read TGTGCCATCAACCTAAGGACAGGGCATTACACAGATACGCAGTATTTT. This gives the protein CAINLRTGHYTDTQYF.

The rearrangement joins TRBV19 to TRBJ2-7; D is unresolved. CDR1 and CDR2 from the germline V gene are LNHDA and SQIVND (reference sequence). V shed 3 bases and J shed 5 bases, with 5 bases lying between them. The CDR3 sequence is 11 residues long. CDR3 residues: CASSISHEQYF. CDR3 DNA sequence: TGTGCCAGTAGTATTTCCCACGAGCAGTACTTC. Based on the CDR3 plus reference TRBV19 and TRBJ2-7, the full variable domain is DGGITQSPKYLFRKEGQNVTLSCEQNLNHDAMYWYRQDPGQGLRLIYYSQIVNDFQKGDIAEGYSVSREKKESFPLTVTSAQKNPTAFYLCASSISHEQYFGPGTRLTVT.

The chain couples TRBV30 to TRBJ1-2, with 8 bases lining up with TRBD1. CDR1 GTSNPN and CDR2 SVGIG come from the germline V gene (reference sequence). The V gene end was trimmed by 5 bases and the J gene end by 2 bases; junction bases not matched to a gene: 1. This CDR3 comprises 12 residues. Written as DNA, the CDR3 is TGTGCCTGGGGGACAGGAAACTATGGCTACACCTTC. It translates to CAWGTGNYGYTF. Looking up the rest from reference TRBV30 and TRBJ1-2 gives the full variable domain: SQTIHQWPATLVQPVGSPLSLECTVEGTSNPNLYWYRQAAGRGLQLLFYSVGIGQISSEVPQNLSASRPQDRQFILSSKKLLLSDSGFYLCAWGTGNYGYTFGSGTRLTVV.

This chain connects TRBV5-4 to TRBJ2-3; D may match TRBD1 or TRBD2 (6 bases each). The CDR3 loop spans 14 amino acids. Germline-derived CDR1 and CDR2 are SGHNT and YYREEE (reference sequence). The V end was cut by 6 bases, the J end by 5 bases, with 16 bases between. CDR3 region: CASTPWGAGDTQYF. The CDR3, as DNA: TGTGCCAGCACCCCTTGGGGGGCCGGAGATACGCAGTATTTT. The whole variable domain, remainder taken from reference TRBV5-4 and TRBJ2-3, is ETGVTQSPTHLIKTRGQQVTLRCSSQSGHNTVSWYQQALGQGPQFIFQYYREEENGRGNFPPRFSGLQFPNYSSELNVNALELDDSALYLCASTPWGAGDTQYFGPGTRLTVL.